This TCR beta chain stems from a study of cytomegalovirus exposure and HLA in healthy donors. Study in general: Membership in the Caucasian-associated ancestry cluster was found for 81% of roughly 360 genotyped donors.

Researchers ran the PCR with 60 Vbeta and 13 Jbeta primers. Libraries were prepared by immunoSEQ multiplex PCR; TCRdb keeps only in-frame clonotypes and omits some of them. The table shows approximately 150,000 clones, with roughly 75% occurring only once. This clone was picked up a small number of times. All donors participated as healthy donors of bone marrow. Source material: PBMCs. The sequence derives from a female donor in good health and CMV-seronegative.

The CDR3 DNA follows: TGTGCCAGCAGCTCCCTCCAACGGGCGGGGGCCAATGAGCAGTTCTTC. Translating gives CASSSLQRAGANEQFF. The chain couples TRBV5-6 to TRBJ2-1; tentatively, D is TRBD2 (7 bases). Germline CDR1 is SGHDT and CDR2 is YYEEEE. This CDR3 contains 16 residues. V lost 3 bases and J lost 6, with 19 bases in between.